The T cell receptor beta chain described here comes from a study of T cells after somatic rescue of genetic block. The CDR3 sequence is 19 residues long. The germline gives CDR1 LGHNT, CDR2 FRNRAP. V shed 6 bases, J shed 7 bases, and the junction held 23 bases outside the gene matches. In its sample, this clone ranks as medium-sized. This table comes from immunoSEQ multiplex PCR, and its TCRdb copy is limited to in-frame clones, with some not included. The repertoire holds some 10,000 clones, with under 85% as singletons. V and J are TRBV12-5 and TRBJ1-5, with 8 bases fitting TRBD1. The sequencing sample was made of peripheral blood mononuclear cells (PBMCs). This sequence was found in a boy aged 10-17 years. CDR3 protein: CASGHLYSRGRLGQQPQHF. The CDR3, as DNA: TGTGCTAGTGGCCATTTGTATAGCAGGGGGCGTCTAGGTCAACAGCCCCAGCATTTT.